One and the same sample provided the 25 T cell receptor beta chains below, sequenced in a study of T cell changes during pregnancy in multiple sclerosis. Profiling relied on immunoSEQ multiplex PCR, and the TCRdb table lists in-frame clones only, not all of them. The top ten hold roughly 2.4% of the sample, which has over 60,000 clones, 96% seen once. The input for sequencing was CD8+ T cells from peripheral blood mononuclear cells, taken after pregnancy. These receptors all stem from a female donor with multiple sclerosis, enrolled in a pregnancy study.

The chain uses TRBV21-1 and TRBJ2-1; the D segment call TRBD1 is taken from the table without a DNA check. TRBV21-1 is a documented pseudogene. This CDR3 is 15 amino acids long. The CDR3 DNA sequence: TGTGCCAGCAGCAACCGGGACAGGGGGCACATTGAGCAGTTCTTC. Protein sequence: CASSNRDRGHIEQFF.

This chain links TRBV7-9 with TRBJ2-7; no definite D call. Trimming removed 3 bases from V and 6 bases from J, with 9 bases in between. Germline V CDR1 and CDR2: SEHNR, FQNEAQ (reference sequence). The CDR3 totals 12 residues. The CDR3 spells CASSFLDAEQYF. Here the CDR3 DNA reads TGTGCCAGCAGCTTCCTAGATGCCGAGCAGTACTTC.

The chain couples TRBV6-1 to TRBJ2-1, with 7 positions matching TRBD1. Per germline, CDR1 MNHNS and CDR2 SASEGT. CDR3 size: 14 residues. The V segment lost 6 bases and the J segment 7 bases; nucleotides outside the gene matches: 9. CDR3 sequence: CASSRDRFWNEQFF. In nucleotides, the CDR3 is TGTGCCAGCAGCCGGGACAGATTTTGGAATGAGCAGTTCTTC.

The V call is TRBV28, the J call TRBJ2-3, with 16 bases fitting TRBD2. Looked up from germline, CDR1 is MDHEN and CDR2 is SYDVKM. The ends lost 5 bases at V and 3 bases at J; junction bases unmatched: 8. The CDR3 consists of 18 residues. CDR3 DNA sequence: TGTGCCAGCAGTCTCCGACCGGGACTAGCGGGAGGGACAGATACGCAGTATTTT. Protein: CASSLRPGLAGGTDTQYF.

The chain combines TRBV9 with TRBJ1-5, with D hard to call. Germline V gene sequence: CDR1 SGDLS, CDR2 YYNGEE. The CDR3 contains 14 residues. V shed 4 bases and J shed 4 bases, with 12 bases lying between them. CDR3 coding DNA: TGTGCCAGCAGCCCGGGTCAGCCAAATCAGCCCCAGCATTTT. Translated, it gives CASSPGQPNQPQHF.

The rearrangement joins TRBV27 to TRBJ2-1; a possible D gene is TRBD2 (6 bases). CDR1 and CDR2 from the germline V gene are MNHEY and SMNVEV (reference sequence). V was trimmed by 8 bases and J by 6 bases, leaving 17 bases between them. This CDR3 has 14 amino acids. The CDR3 protein is CASAPGLARNEQFF. CDR3 coding DNA: TGTGCCAGCGCCCCGGGACTGGCTCGCAATGAGCAGTTCTTC.

A note on this clone: Within the sample, other DNA sequences also encode this same CDR3. This chain connects TRBV27 to TRBJ2-7; TRBD2 aligns across 9 bases. The ends lost 2 bases at V and 3 bases at J; junction bases unmatched: 2. Per the germline V gene, CDR1 is MNHEY and CDR2 is SMNVEV (reference sequence). The CDR3 runs to 14 residues. CDR3 region: CASSLAGGFYEQYF. The CDR3 nucleotides are TGTGCCAGCAGTTTAGCGGGGGGGTTCTACGAGCAGTACTTC.

The rearrangement joins TRBV7-3 to TRBJ2-7; 9 bases are shared with TRBD1. Germline V gene lookup returns CDR1 SGHTA and CDR2 FQGTGA. CDR3 length: 14 amino acids. V dropped 5 bases and J dropped 2; count of bases not matched to a gene: 4. CDR3 nucleotides: TGTGCCAGCAGCGTCGGGACAGGGCCCTACGAGCAGTACTTC. Amino acids: CASSVGTGPYEQYF.

The gene calls are TRBV5-6 and TRBJ1-1; a weak D match, TRBD1 (5 bases). The CDR3 covers 15 residues. Germline assignment: CDR1 SGHDT and CDR2 YYEEEE. V lost 0 bases and J 3 bases, leaving 12 bases between the germline ends. CDR3 residues: CASSLARDPDTEAFF. The CDR3 DNA is TGTGCCAGCAGCTTGGCCAGGGATCCAGACACTGAAGCTTTCTTT.

This chain links TRBV29-1 with TRBJ2-5; D is unclear. CDR1 SQVTM and CDR2 ANQGSEA come from the germline V gene. The V end lost 3 bases, the J end lost 1 base, and 9 bases lay between the germline ends. The CDR3 length is 13 residues. CDR3: CSVELGSQETQYF. DNA of the CDR3: TGCAGCGTTGAGCTTGGCAGCCAAGAGACCCAGTACTTC.

Comments on this clone: The junction differs from germline at one of its ends, possibly a read error. The V gene is TRBV27, the J gene TRBJ1-2; 7 nucleotides match TRBD1. The CDR3 is made up of 14 amino acids. Germline-derived CDR1 and CDR2 are MNHEY and SMNVEV (reference sequence). The CDR3 loop is CASRTGTANYGYTF. DNA for the CDR3: TGTGCCAGCAGAACCGGGACAGCTAATTATGGCTACACCTTC.

This chain links TRBV29-1 with TRBJ2-5, with 7 nucleotides matching TRBD2. CDR3 size: 13 residues. Germline trimming cut 6 bases from V and 5 bases from J; bases unmatched to any gene: 9. The germline V gene has CDR1 SQVTM and CDR2 ANQGSEA. CDR3: CSVALAASETQYF. CDR3 DNA sequence: TGCAGCGTCGCCCTAGCGGCATCTGAGACCCAGTACTTC.

V usage is TRBV2 and J usage is TRBJ1-4; no clear D gene. Trimming took 3 bases from V and 4 from J, leaving 12 bases between them. The CDR3 runs to 15 residues. Per germline, CDR1 SNHLY and CDR2 FYNNEI. CDR3 nucleotide sequence: TGTGCCAGCAGTGAGTGGGAGGGTAGTAATGAAAAACTGTTTTTT. This translates into CASSEWEGSNEKLFF.

This rearrangement joins TRBV7-2 to TRBJ1-5; 7 bases agree with TRBD1. The germline V gene has CDR1 SGHTA and CDR2 FQGNSA. This CDR3 has 15 amino acids. The ends lost 4 bases at V and 2 bases at J; junction bases unmatched: 5. The CDR3 region is CASSSRTGGNQPQHF. CDR3 in DNA: TGTGCCAGCAGCTCAAGGACAGGAGGCAATCAGCCCCAGCATTTT.

The rearrangement joins TRBV28 to TRBJ1-2; no clear D gene. Per germline, CDR1 MDHEN and CDR2 SYDVKM. Trimming pared 6 bases from V and 4 bases from J, leaving 15 bases between. This CDR3 has 14 residues. Written as DNA, the CDR3 is TGTGCCAGCAGATTTGAGGGAGACATCTATGGCTACACCTTC. Protein: CASRFEGDIYGYTF.

The genes are TRBV7-9 and TRBJ2-3; the match to TRBD2 covers 14 bases. V lost 5 bases and J lost 4; bases outside the gene matches: 8. CDR3 length: 17 amino acids. Germline-derived CDR1 and CDR2 are SEHNR and FQNEAQ (reference sequence). The CDR3 nucleotides are TGTGCCAGCAGCCCTCATAGGGGACTAGCGGGAGCAGATACGCAGTATTTT. It encodes CASSPHRGLAGADTQYF.

The chain uses TRBV6-6 and TRBJ2-1, with D possibly TRBD2 on 5 matching bases. The V gene lost 6 bases and the J gene lost 6 bases, with 12 bases spanning the gap. CDR1 is MNHNY, CDR2 SVGAGI, per germline (reference sequence). This CDR3 spans 13 amino acids. The DNA for the CDR3 is TGTGCCAGCAGCGCCTCCCTAGCCAATGAGCAGTTCTTC. It is translated as CASSASLANEQFF.

The chain carries TRBV9 and TRBJ2-7, with 7 bases lining up with TRBD2. The J segment lost 1 base and the V segment lost 0 bases, leaving 4 bases of the junction unmatched. The germline CDR1 and CDR2 sequences are SGDLS and YYNGEE. This CDR3 has 15 amino acids. Here the CDR3 reads CASSVGGGDSYEQYF. The DNA for the CDR3 is TGTGCCAGCAGCGTAGGTGGGGGGGATTCCTACGAGCAGTACTTC.

This rearrangement joins TRBV6-5 to TRBJ2-7, with 7 positions matching TRBD2. The junction had 5 bases not matched to a gene; V was cut back by 2 bases and J by 4 bases. CDR3 length: 14 residues. Germline CDR1 and CDR2: MNHEY and SVGAGI. The DNA for the CDR3 is TGTGCCAGCAGTTACGGGGGGGATTCTTACGAGCAGTACTTC. This sequence encodes CASSYGGDSYEQYF.

This chain uses TRBV7-2 with TRBJ2-7; 11 bases map to TRBD2. V trimming: 3 bases; J trimming: 2 bases; junction bases outside the gene matches: 3. Germline values: CDR1 SGHTA, CDR2 FQGNSA. The CDR3 loop spans 15 amino acids. Written as DNA, the CDR3 is TGTGCCAGCAGCTTTAGCGGGAGGGGGGCCTACGAGCAGTACTTC. Protein product: CASSFSGRGAYEQYF. Supplemented by reference TRBV7-2 and TRBJ2-7, the full variable domain reads GAGVSQSPSNKVTEKGKDVELRCDPISGHTALYWYRQSLGQGLEFLIYFQGNSAPDKSGLPSDRFSAERTGGSVSTLTIQRTQQEDSAVYLCASSFSGRGAYEQYFGPGTRLTVT.

Only one count was recorded for this clone. V is TRBV6-5 and J is TRBJ2-5; D gene ambiguous. The J call is in doubt because the DNA end fits TRBJ2-7 better. Germline V lookup: CDR1 MNHEY, CDR2 SVGAGI. The length of the CDR3 is 15 residues. The CDR3 sequence is CASSYGNPSSYEQYF. DNA for the CDR3: TGTGCCAGCAGTTACGGCAACCCTAGCTCCTACGAGCAGTACTTC.

The chain combines TRBV28 with TRBJ1-5, with TRBD1 matching 10 bases. The CDR3 extends over 17 amino acids. V lost 5 bases and J lost 6; bases outside the gene matches: 13. The germline CDR1 and CDR2 sequences are MDHEN and SYDVKM. CDR3: CASSPHPGQGVFQPQHF. The CDR3 DNA is TGTGCCAGCAGTCCCCACCCCGGACAGGGGGTGTTTCAGCCCCAGCATTTT.

The V call is TRBV7-2, the J call TRBJ1-5, with D perhaps matching TRBD1 (6 bases). V lost 0 bases to trimming and J lost 4 bases, with 7 bases between them. CDR1 is SGHTA, CDR2 FQGNSA, per germline. The CDR3 runs to 14 residues. The chain's CDR3 is CASSLARGNQPQHF. The CDR3 coding sequence is TGTGCCAGCAGCTTAGCCAGGGGTAATCAGCCCCAGCATTTT.

V is TRBV19 and J is TRBJ2-1; 7 nucleotides agree with TRBD1. The germline CDR1 and CDR2 sequences are LNHDA and SQIVND (reference sequence). After removal of 2 bases from V and 9 bases from J, the junction contained 4 bases not matched to a gene. This CDR3 is 13 amino acids long. CDR3 nucleotides: TGTGCCAGTAGTATAACAGGGGTGGGTGAGCAGTTCTTC. This translates into CASSITGVGEQFF. Filled out from reference TRBV19 and TRBJ2-1, the complete variable domain reads DGGITQSPKYLFRKEGQNVTLSCEQNLNHDAMYWYRQDPGQGLRLIYYSQIVNDFQKGDIAEGYSVSREKKESFPLTVTSAQKNPTAFYLCASSITGVGEQFFGPGTRLTVL.

The CDR3 region is CASSVDYGGNSYEQYF. The CDR3 nucleotides read TGTGCCAGCAGCGTTGATTATGGCGGGAACTCCTACGAGCAGTACTTC. The chain links TRBV9 to TRBJ2-7; tentative D call: TRBD2 (6 bases). Germline assignment: CDR1 SGDLS and CDR2 YYNGEE. The V gene lost 2 bases and the J gene lost 0 bases, with 15 bases spanning the gap. The CDR3 loop spans 16 amino acids.